The 31 T cell receptor beta chains presented below share a single source sample, sequenced in a study of cytomegalovirus exposure and HLA in healthy donors (TCRdb year 2017). Libraries were constructed by the immunoSEQ multiplex PCR assay. For the multiplex PCR, a mixture combining 60 forward primers for TCR Vbeta segments and 13 reverse primers for TCR Jbeta segments was used. TCRdb mirrors the immuneACCESS table, restricted to in-frame sequences. Some clones are absent from its copies; in checked studies, under half trace to an unresolved V gene, and the reason for the others is unknown. This sample holds 180,000 or so clones; just over 75% were observed only once. The ten largest clones add up to roughly 3.5% of the sample. The sequenced sample consisted of PBMCs. The receptors here all came from a woman in her fifties or sixties in good health and CMV-seropositive.

The chain joins TRBV28 to TRBJ1-4; TRBD1 might be the D (6 bases). This CDR3 is built from 15 residues. The germline V gene has CDR1 MDHEN and CDR2 SYDVKM. V lost 3 bases and J lost 7, with 15 bases in between. The CDR3 DNA reads TGTGCCAGCAGTTTGGCGGACAGTGGAGTTGAAAAACTGTTTTTT. Translated, it gives CASSLADSGVEKLFF. Based on the CDR3 plus reference TRBV28 and TRBJ1-4, the full variable domain is DVKVTQSSRYLVKRTGEKVFLECVQDMDHENMFWYRQDPGLGLRLIYFSYDVKMKEKGDIPEGYSVSREKKERFSLILESASTNQTSMYLCASSLADSGVEKLFFGSGTQLSVL.

The CDR3 loop reads CAWSGKGLAGAEQFF. Written as DNA, the CDR3 is TGTGCCTGGAGTGGGAAAGGACTAGCAGGGGCTGAGCAGTTCTTC. This chain joins TRBV30 and TRBJ2-1; TRBD2 matches at 8 bases. V shed 1 base and J 9 bases; nucleotides not matched to a gene: 11. Germline V CDR1 and CDR2: GTSNPN, SVGIG (reference sequence). The CDR3 sequence is 15 residues long.

V gene TRBV27 combines with J gene TRBJ2-7; the match to TRBD1 covers 9 bases. The CDR3 contains 15 residues. Trimming removed 2 bases from V and 1 base from J; junction bases left unmatched: 3. Germline V gene lookup returns CDR1 MNHEY and CDR2 SMNVEV (reference sequence). For the CDR3, the DNA is TGTGCCAGCAGTTTACACGGGACAGGGTCCTACGAGCAGTACTTC. Translated: CASSLHGTGSYEQYF.

The chain is built from TRBV7-2 and TRBJ2-3; no clear D gene. V was pared by 1 base and J by 11 bases, with 13 bases between. Germline values: CDR1 SGHTA, CDR2 FQGNSA. CDR3 length: 13 amino acids. CDR3 residues: CASSLESQLEQYF. The CDR3 bases are TGTGCCAGCAGCTTAGAAAGCCAACTTGAGCAGTATTTT. Variable domain in full (rest from reference TRBV7-2 and TRBJ2-3): GAGVSQSPSNKVTEKGKDVELRCDPISGHTALYWYRQSLGQGLEFLIYFQGNSAPDKSGLPSDRFSAERTGGSVSTLTIQRTQQEDSAVYLCASSLESQLEQYFGPGTRLTVL.

The chain employs TRBV5-1 and TRBJ2-3; D is perhaps TRBD1 (6 bases). CDR3 length: 16 residues. V was shortened by 4 bases and J by 0 bases, with 15 bases between the two germline ends. Per germline, CDR1 SGHRS and CDR2 YFSETQ. This CDR3 is CASSIGWTASTDTQYF. The CDR3 DNA is TGCGCCAGCAGCATCGGATGGACAGCGAGCACAGATACGCAGTATTTT.

This clone was observed a few times. The genes are TRBV19 and TRBJ2-7; maybe TRBD1 (6 bases). The CDR3 loop spans 14 amino acids. Germline loops: CDR1 LNHDA, CDR2 SQIVND (reference sequence). The V and J ends lost 3 bases and 4 bases respectively, with 13 bases between them. The CDR3 region is CASSIKQGVYEQYF. CDR3 nucleotide sequence: TGTGCCAGTAGTATCAAACAGGGTGTTTACGAGCAGTACTTC.

The chain is built from TRBV5-4 and TRBJ2-1; D perhaps matches TRBD2 (6 bases). The CDR3 runs to 16 residues. Trimming stripped 4 bases from V and 0 bases from J, with 14 bases between. Per germline, CDR1 SGHNT and CDR2 YYREEE (reference sequence). This CDR3 reads CASSVGLPSSYNEQFF. CDR3 nucleotide sequence: TGTGCCAGCAGCGTGGGACTCCCTAGCTCCTACAATGAGCAGTTCTTC.

This clone was observed a few times. The chain links TRBV18 to TRBJ2-7, with a tentative D call TRBD1 (5 bases). Trimming shortened V by 3 bases and J by 1 base, and 19 bases separated the two germline ends. CDR3 length: 17 amino acids. The germline gives CDR1 KGHSH, CDR2 LQKENI. The CDR3 sequence: CASSPGLRTTISYEQYF. Here the CDR3 DNA reads TGTGCCAGCTCACCGGGATTACGGACAACTATTTCCTACGAGCAGTACTTC.

This clone appeared a few times. The V call is TRBV5-1, the J call TRBJ1-2; no reliable D call. CDR3 size: 15 residues. With 4 bases removed from V and 4 bases from J, the gap between germline ends came to 17 bases. Germline CDR1 is SGHRS and CDR2 is YFSETQ. CDR3 protein: CASSQDMGALYGYTF. Here the CDR3 DNA reads TGCGCCAGCAGCCAGGATATGGGTGCCCTCTATGGCTACACCTTC.

In this sample, this clone turned up a few times. V gene TRBV28 combines with J gene TRBJ2-3, with D unresolved. V was pared by 8 bases and J by 2 bases, with 8 bases between. CDR1 MDHEN and CDR2 SYDVKM come from the germline V gene. The CDR3 is 12 amino acids. The CDR3 sequence: CASQADTDTQYF. CDR3 nucleotides: TGTGCCAGCCAAGCCGACACAGATACGCAGTATTTT.

The rearrangement links TRBV15 to TRBJ2-7; 11 bases agree with TRBD2. The length of the CDR3 is 15 residues. V shed 2 bases and J 0 bases; nucleotides not matched to a gene: 0. CDR1 and CDR2 from the germline V gene are LNHNV and YYDKDF (reference sequence). CDR3 coding DNA: TGTGCCACCAGCAGACTAGCGGGAGGCTCCTACGAGCAGTACTTC. Translated: CATSRLAGGSYEQYF.

The gene calls are TRBV23-1 and TRBJ2-4; TRBD2 is a possible D gene (7 bases). TRBV23-1 is an ORF for which the function is uncertain. The CDR3 contains 15 residues. V gave up 3 bases and J gave up 12 bases, with 21 bases separating them. The CDR3 nucleotides are TGCGCCAGCAGTCACCATCTAGCGGCGGTGGACAGTCAGTACTTC. It yields the protein CASSHHLAAVDSQYF.

The rearrangement joins TRBV7-3 to TRBJ2-7, with 7 positions matching TRBD1. Germline loops: CDR1 SGHTA, CDR2 FQGTGA. With V trimmed by 6 bases and J by 3 bases, 11 bases remained unmatched. The CDR3 covers 15 residues. CDR3 region: CASRRTGLDNYEQYF. CDR3 DNA sequence: TGTGCCAGCAGGCGGACAGGTCTGGACAACTACGAGCAGTACTTC.

Regarding this clone: Other nucleotide sequences from this sample produce the same CDR3. This chain uses TRBV9 with TRBJ2-7, with TRBD2 matching 12 bases. The CDR3 is made up of 15 amino acids. Germline CDR1 SGDLS, CDR2 YYNGEE. V shed 1 base and J 4 bases; nucleotides not matched to a gene: 3. The CDR3 DNA follows: TGTGCCAGCAGCGTATCGACTAGCGGGAGTTACGAGCAGTACTTC. Translated: CASSVSTSGSYEQYF. Complete variable domain (other parts from reference TRBV9 and TRBJ2-7): DSGVTQTPKHLITATGQRVTLRCSPRSGDLSVYWYQQSLDQGLQFLIQYYNGEERAKGNILERFSAQQFPDLHSELNLSSLELGDSALYFCASSVSTSGSYEQYFGPGTRLTVT.

This chain uses TRBV7-8 with TRBJ1-1, with 7 bases that match TRBD1. Per the germline V gene, CDR1 is SGHVS and CDR2 is FQNEAQ. The CDR3 sequence is 13 residues long. Trimming took 5 bases from V and 8 from J; bases not matched to a gene: 8. CDR3 residues: CASSGRGPPEAFF. CDR3 in DNA: TGTGCCAGCAGCGGTAGGGGGCCGCCGGAAGCTTTCTTT.

This clone was found once. This chain connects TRBV7-8 to TRBJ2-7; 11 bases line up with TRBD2. Germline CDR1 SGHVS, CDR2 FQNEAQ. Trimming removed 1 base from V and 1 base from J; junction bases left unmatched: 9. There are 18 residues in the CDR3. The CDR3 is CASSLEGSGRARSYEQYF. As DNA, the CDR3 is TGTGCCAGCAGCTTAGAGGGTAGCGGGAGGGCCCGTTCCTACGAGCAGTACTTC.

The rearrangement uses TRBV9 and TRBJ2-7, with D possibly matching TRBD1 (6 bases). V lost 2 bases and J 5 bases, leaving 11 bases between the germline ends. CDR3 length: 13 residues. Germline V gene lookup returns CDR1 SGDLS and CDR2 YYNGEE. The CDR3 nucleotides read TGTGCCAGCAGCGTGACAGGACTCCACGAGCAGTACTTC. Residues: CASSVTGLHEQYF.

J is TRBJ2-1 and V is TRBV19; D is perhaps TRBD2 (5 bases). With 6 bases removed from V and 8 bases from J, the gap between germline ends came to 14 bases. Germline CDR1 and CDR2: LNHDA and SQIVND (reference sequence). This CDR3 region has 13 residues. CDR3 in DNA: TGTGCCAGTAGAGTCAGTCACGGGGATGAGCAGTTCTTC. Translating it yields CASRVSHGDEQFF.

The V and J genes are TRBV28 and TRBJ2-5; 10 bases match TRBD1. The V gene's germline CDR1 is MDHEN and CDR2 SYDVKM. V lost 6 bases to trimming and J lost 1 base; unmatched junction nucleotides: 5. The CDR3 sequence is 15 residues long. DNA of the CDR3: TGTGCCAGCAGATCGGGACAGGGGCCCCAAGAGACCCAGTACTTC. Protein product: CASRSGQGPQETQYF.

The genes are TRBV9 and TRBJ1-2, with D possibly matching TRBD1 (6 bases). Germline V lookup: CDR1 SGDLS, CDR2 YYNGEE. V shed 1 base and J shed 5 bases, with 15 bases lying between them. There are 15 residues in the CDR3. CDR3 nucleotides: TGTGCCAGCAGCGTACCCGGGGGGGGCGGATATGGCTACACCTTC. This gives the protein CASSVPGGGGYGYTF.

J is TRBJ1-5 and V is TRBV5-1, with 9 bases aligning to TRBD1. Germline CDR1 is SGHRS and CDR2 is YFSETQ. The V gene end was trimmed by 4 bases and the J gene end by 5 bases; junction bases not matched to a gene: 7. The CDR3 contains 15 residues. The CDR3 nucleotides are TGCGCCAGCAGCCAACAGGGGGCGAAGGATCAGCCCCAGCATTTT. Translation gives CASSQQGAKDQPQHF.

In this sample, this clone turned up a few times. The chain carries TRBV10-2 and TRBJ1-4, with 7 positions matching TRBD1. This CDR3 region has 15 residues. V lost 6 bases, J lost 7 bases, and 11 bases stayed unmatched. In germline, CDR1 is WSHSY, CDR2 SAAADI. The CDR3 here is CASRAEGGWAEKLFF. The CDR3 bases are TGCGCCAGCAGGGCCGAAGGGGGCTGGGCTGAAAAACTGTTTTTT.

This clone occurred a few times. V and J are TRBV30 and TRBJ2-5, with TRBD1 matching over 8 bases. Germline-derived CDR1 and CDR2 are GTSNPN and SVGIG (reference sequence). Trimming at V came to 2 bases and at J to 3 bases, leaving 17 bases not matched to a gene. This CDR3 comprises 18 residues. The CDR3 sequence is CAWSSRTGRGWGEETQYF. In DNA, the CDR3 is TGTGCCTGGAGTTCCCGGACAGGGCGGGGTTGGGGGGAAGAGACCCAGTACTTC.

The chain is built from TRBV11-1 and TRBJ2-3, with a tentative D call TRBD2 (5 bases). The germline CDR1 and CDR2 sequences are SGHAT and FQDESV (reference sequence). The CDR3 contains 15 residues. V was shortened by 1 base and J by 2 bases, with 10 bases between the two germline ends. For the CDR3, the DNA is TGTGCCAGCAGCTTAGGGACTCACTTCACAGATACGCAGTATTTT. Protein: CASSLGTHFTDTQYF. The full variable domain, its missing parts supplied by reference TRBV11-1 and TRBJ2-3, is EAEVAQSPRYKITEKSQAVAFWCDPISGHATLYWYRQILGQGPELLVQFQDESVVDDSQLPKDRFSAERLKGVDSTLKIQPAELGDSAMYLCASSLGTHFTDTQYFGPGTRLTVL.

The V call is TRBV30, the J call TRBJ1-6; tentatively, D is TRBD1 (5 bases). Germline V lookup: CDR1 GTSNPN, CDR2 SVGIG (reference sequence). V gave up 2 bases and J gave up 8 bases, with 13 bases separating them. CDR3 length: 14 amino acids. The CDR3 here is CAWSSPGGHSPLHF. DNA of the CDR3: TGTGCCTGGAGTTCCCCGGGGGGACATTCACCCCTCCACTTT.

This chain links TRBV7-2 with TRBJ1-1; 7 nucleotides align to TRBD1. V gave up 1 base and J gave up 5 bases; unmatched junction bases: 7. The CDR3 has 15 amino acids. The V gene's germline CDR1 is SGHTA and CDR2 FQGNSA. The CDR3 region has the DNA TGTGCCAGCAGCTTAGTGTCGATACAGGGGACTGAAGCTTTCTTT. Its translation: CASSLVSIQGTEAFF.

The rearrangement uses TRBV2 and TRBJ1-5; 10 bases match TRBD1. The CDR3 has 17 amino acids. From germline, CDR1 is SNHLY and CDR2 FYNNEI. The V gene end was trimmed by 6 bases and the J gene end by 0 bases; junction bases not matched to a gene: 8. For the CDR3, the DNA is TGTGCCAGCAGACGGGACAGGGGCCATTATAGCAATCAGCCCCAGCATTTT. Translated, it gives CASRRDRGHYSNQPQHF.

This clone has more than one count but fewer than ten. The CDR3 is CASSPPDLGPYGYTF. Here the CDR3 DNA reads TGTGCCAGCTCACCACCGGATCTGGGCCCCTATGGCTACACCTTC. The V and J genes are TRBV18 and TRBJ1-2; D unresolved. Germline loops: CDR1 KGHSH, CDR2 LQKENI. V lost 0 bases to trimming and J lost 4 bases, with 12 bases between them. CDR3 length equals 15 residues. Using reference TRBV18 and TRBJ1-2 for the parts outside the CDR3, the full variable domain is NAGVMQNPRHLVRRRGQEARLRCSPMKGHSHVYWYRQLPEEGLKFMVYLQKENIIDESGMPKERFSAEFPKEGPSILRIQQVVRGDSAAYFCASSPPDLGPYGYTFGSGTRLTVV.

The chain combines TRBV5-8 with TRBJ1-2, with D possibly matching TRBD1 (5 bases). Looked up from germline, CDR1 is SGHTS and CDR2 is YDEGEE. The V end was cut by 5 bases, the J end by 3 bases, with 11 bases between. The CDR3 contains 13 residues. CDR3 region: CASRSGAHYGYTF. The DNA of the CDR3 is TGTGCCAGCAGGTCTGGGGCCCACTATGGCTACACCTTC. Full variable domain (rest looked up from reference TRBV5-8 and TRBJ1-2): EAGVTQSPTHLIKTRGQQATLRCSPISGHTSVYWYQQALGLGLQFLLWYDEGEERNRGNFPPRFSGRQFPNYSSELNVNALELEDSALYLCASRSGAHYGYTFGSGTRLTVV.

The J gene is TRBJ2-7, the V gene TRBV28; TRBD1 agrees at 8 bases. CDR1 is MDHEN and CDR2 is SYDVKM in the germline V gene. CDR3 length: 17 residues. V trimming: 2 bases; J trimming: 1 base; junction bases outside the gene matches: 10. CDR3 nucleotide sequence: TGTGCCAGCAGTTTACCGGGACAGGTAAACCCTTCCTACGAGCAGTACTTC. Translated, it gives CASSLPGQVNPSYEQYF. Filled out from reference TRBV28 and TRBJ2-7, the complete variable domain reads DVKVTQSSRYLVKRTGEKVFLECVQDMDHENMFWYRQDPGLGLRLIYFSYDVKMKEKGDIPEGYSVSREKKERFSLILESASTNQTSMYLCASSLPGQVNPSYEQYFGPGTRLTVT.

The chain has TRBV5-1 and TRBJ2-5, with 7 bases that match TRBD2. Trimming cost V 1 base and J 2 bases; bases outside gene matches: 5. The CDR3 contains 15 residues. Looked up from germline, CDR1 is SGHRS and CDR2 is YFSETQ. Here the CDR3 DNA reads TGCGCCAGCAGCTTGAGGTCTAGCGGTCAAGAGACCCAGTACTTC. It translates to CASSLRSSGQETQYF.